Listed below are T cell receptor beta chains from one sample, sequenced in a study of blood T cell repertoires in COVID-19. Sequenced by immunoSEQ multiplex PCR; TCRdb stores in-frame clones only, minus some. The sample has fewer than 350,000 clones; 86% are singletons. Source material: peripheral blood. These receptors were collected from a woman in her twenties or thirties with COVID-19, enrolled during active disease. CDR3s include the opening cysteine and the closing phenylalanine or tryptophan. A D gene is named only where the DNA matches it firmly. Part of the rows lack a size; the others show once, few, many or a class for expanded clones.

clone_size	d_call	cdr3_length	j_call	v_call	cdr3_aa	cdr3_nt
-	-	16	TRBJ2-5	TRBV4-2	CASSQGVPGSGETQYF	TGTGCCAGCAGCCAAGGTGTTCCGGGGTCCGGGGAGACCCAGTACTTC
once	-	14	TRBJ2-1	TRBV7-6	CASSLDQPPREQFF	TGTGCCAGCAGCTTAGACCAGCCGCCCAGGGAGCAGTTCTTC
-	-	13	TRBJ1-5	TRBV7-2	CASSLDTNQPQHF	TGTGCCAGCAGCTTAGACACGAATCAGCCCCAGCATTTT
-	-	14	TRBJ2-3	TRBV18	CASSPTVSTDTQYF	TGTGCCAGCTCACCGACAGTGAGCACAGATACGCAGTATTTT
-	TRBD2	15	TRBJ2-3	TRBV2	CASRDTGGRGDTQYF	TGTGCCAGCAGGGATACGGGGGGGCGTGGAGATACGCAGTATTTT
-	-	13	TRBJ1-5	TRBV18	CASSPGRDQPQHF	TGTGCCAGCTCACCGGGGAGAGATCAGCCCCAGCATTTT
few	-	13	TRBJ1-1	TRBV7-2	CASSLVANTEAFF	TGTGCCAGCAGCTTAGTAGCGAACACTGAAGCTTTCTTT
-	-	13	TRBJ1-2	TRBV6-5	CATPLGVFYGYTF	TGTGCCACGCCACTGGGAGTATTCTATGGCTACACCTTC
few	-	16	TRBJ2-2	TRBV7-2	CASSLAPDITWGELFF	TGTGCCAGCAGCTTAGCGCCGGACATAACATGGGGGGAGCTGTTTTTT
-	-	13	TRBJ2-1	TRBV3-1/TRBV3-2	CASSPTREGEQFF	TGTGCCAGCAGCCCGACCAGGGAAGGTGAGCAGTTCTTC
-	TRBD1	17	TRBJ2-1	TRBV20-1	CSASIFKGQGSYNEQFF	TGCAGTGCTAGTATATTTAAGGGACAGGGTTCCTACAATGAGCAGTTCTTC
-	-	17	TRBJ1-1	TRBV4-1	CASSHRPVQGMNTEAFF	TGCGCCAGCAGCCACCGTCCCGTGCAGGGCATGAACACTGAAGCTTTCTTT
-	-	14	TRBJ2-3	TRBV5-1	CASSFAGSTDTQYF	TGCGCCAGCAGCTTCGCGGGGAGCACAGATACGCAGTATTTT
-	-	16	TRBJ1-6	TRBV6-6	CASSSGREPYNSPLHF	TGTGCCAGCAGTTCCGGGAGAGAACCCTATAATTCACCCCTCCACTTT
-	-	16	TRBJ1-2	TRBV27	CASSSLPLSTTYGYTF	TGTGCCAGCAGTTCCTTACCCCTTAGTACCACCTATGGCTACACCTTC
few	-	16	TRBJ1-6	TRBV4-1	CASSQVDGQPLAPLHF	TGCGCCAGCAGCCAAGTAGACGGACAGCCCCTGGCTCCCCTCCACTTT
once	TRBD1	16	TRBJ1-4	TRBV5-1	CASSSGQGSTNEKLFF	TGCGCCAGCAGCTCAGGACAGGGATCGACTAATGAAAAACTGTTTTTT
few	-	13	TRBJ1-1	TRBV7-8	CASSLDSNTEAFF	TGTGCCAGCAGCTTAGACAGCAACACTGAAGCTTTCTTT
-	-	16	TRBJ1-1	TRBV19	CASSPDPTEAMVEAFF	TGTGCCAGTAGTCCCGACCCGACAGAGGCTATGGTGGAAGCTTTCTTT
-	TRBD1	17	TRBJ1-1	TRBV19	CASMRGQGNWMNTEAFF	TGTGCCAGTATGAGGGGACAGGGAAACTGGATGAACACTGAAGCTTTCTTT
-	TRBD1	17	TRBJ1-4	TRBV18	CASSPQGQGVTNEKLFF	TGTGCCAGCTCACCACAGGGACAGGGGGTCACTAATGAAAAACTGTTTTTT
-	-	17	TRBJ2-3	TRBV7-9	CASSLGNGGHLTDTQYF	TGTGCCAGCAGCTTAGGTAATGGGGGCCACCTCACAGATACGCAGTATTTT
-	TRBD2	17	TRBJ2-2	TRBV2	CASSEVAGGTNTGELFF	TGTGCCAGCAGTGAAGTAGCGGGGGGGACGAACACCGGGGAGCTGTTTTTT
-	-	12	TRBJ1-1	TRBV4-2	CASSQGGSEAFF	TGTGCCAGCAGCCAAGGTGGCAGTGAAGCTTTCTTT
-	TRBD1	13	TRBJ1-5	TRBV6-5	CASSWTGGQPQHF	TGTGCCAGCAGTTGGACAGGGGGTCAGCCCCAGCATTTT
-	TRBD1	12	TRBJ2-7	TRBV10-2	CASSQGGVEQYF	TGCGCCAGCAGTCAAGGGGGCGTCGAGCAGTACTTC
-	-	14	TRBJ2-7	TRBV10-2	CASSDGLSSYEQYF	TGCGCCAGCAGTGACGGACTGAGCTCCTACGAGCAGTACTTC
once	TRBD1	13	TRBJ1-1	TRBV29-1	CSALGGSRTEAFF	TGCAGCGCTCTAGGGGGCAGTCGAACTGAAGCTTTCTTT
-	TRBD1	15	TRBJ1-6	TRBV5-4	CASSFRGQGKSPLHF	TGTGCCAGCAGCTTTAGGGGACAGGGTAAATCACCCCTCCACTTT
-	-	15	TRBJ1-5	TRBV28	CASSLSGVSNQPQHF	TGTGCCAGCAGTTTAAGTGGAGTGAGCAATCAGCCCCAGCATTTT
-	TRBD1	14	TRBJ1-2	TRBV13	CASSLGQGYYGYTF	TGTGCCAGCAGCCTTGGACAGGGATACTATGGCTACACCTTC
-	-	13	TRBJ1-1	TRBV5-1	CASIGQGNTEAFF	TGCGCCAGCATAGGCCAGGGGAACACTGAAGCTTTCTTT
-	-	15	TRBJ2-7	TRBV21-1	CASSKGGQGSHEQYF	TGTGCCAGCAGCAAAGGGGGACAGGGGAGCCACGAGCAGTACTTC
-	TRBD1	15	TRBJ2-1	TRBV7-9	CASSFRRDRKNEQFF	TGTGCCAGCAGCTTCAGAAGGGACAGGAAAAATGAGCAGTTCTTC
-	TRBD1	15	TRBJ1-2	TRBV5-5	CASSLPGQGSYGYTF	TGTGCCAGCAGCCTTCCGGGACAGGGTTCATATGGCTACACCTTC
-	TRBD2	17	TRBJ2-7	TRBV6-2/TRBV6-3	CASSYPAASGVSYEQYF	TGTGCCAGCAGTTACCCCGCTGCGAGCGGGGTATCCTACGAGCAGTACTTC